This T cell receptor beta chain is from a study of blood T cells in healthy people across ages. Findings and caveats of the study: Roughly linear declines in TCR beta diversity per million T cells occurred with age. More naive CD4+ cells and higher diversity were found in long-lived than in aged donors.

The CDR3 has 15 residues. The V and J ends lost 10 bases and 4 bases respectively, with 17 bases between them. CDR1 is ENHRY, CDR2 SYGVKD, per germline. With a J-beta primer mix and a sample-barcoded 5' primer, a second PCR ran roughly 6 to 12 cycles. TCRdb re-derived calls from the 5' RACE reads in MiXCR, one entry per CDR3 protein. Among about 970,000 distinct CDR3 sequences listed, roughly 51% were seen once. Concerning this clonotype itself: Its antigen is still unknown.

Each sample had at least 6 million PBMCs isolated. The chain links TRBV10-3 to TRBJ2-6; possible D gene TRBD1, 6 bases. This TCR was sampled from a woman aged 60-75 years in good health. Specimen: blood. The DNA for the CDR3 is TGTGCCACCTTGGGGGCAGGGAGAGGGGCCAACGTCCTGACTTTC. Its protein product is CATLGAGRGANVLTF.